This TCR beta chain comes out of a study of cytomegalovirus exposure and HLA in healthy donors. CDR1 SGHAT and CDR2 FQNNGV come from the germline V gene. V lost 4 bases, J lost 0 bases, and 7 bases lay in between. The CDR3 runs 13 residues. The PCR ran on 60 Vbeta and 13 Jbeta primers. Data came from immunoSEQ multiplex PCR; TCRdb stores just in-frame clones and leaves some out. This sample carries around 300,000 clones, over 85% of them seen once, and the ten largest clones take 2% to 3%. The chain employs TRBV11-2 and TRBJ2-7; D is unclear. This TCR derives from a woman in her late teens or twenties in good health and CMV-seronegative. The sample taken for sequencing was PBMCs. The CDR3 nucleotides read TGTGCCAGCAGCTCCCCAGACTCCTACGAGCAGTACTTC. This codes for CASSSPDSYEQYF.